Presented here are 26 T cell receptor beta chains from one specimen sequenced in a study of shared clonotypes between healthy human individuals. Produced via immunoSEQ multiplex PCR; TCRdb's table is partial and in-frame only. The sample lists around 500,000 clones, around 79% occurring once. Specimen: PBMCs. The receptors derive from a middle-aged woman in good health. Some clones in this sample may be carry-over from other donors' samples.

The V gene is TRBV27, the J gene TRBJ2-3; D is possibly TRBD2 (5 bases). Germline CDR1 and CDR2: MNHEY and SMNVEV (reference sequence). V was cut by 3 bases and J by 6 bases, with 10 bases left in between. The CDR3 is 13 residues long. The CDR3 protein is CASSLGRGDTQYF. CDR3 bases: TGTGCCAGCAGTTTGGGGAGAGGGGATACGCAGTATTTT.

This clone was detected a few times. Other DNA sequences within the sample encode an identical CDR3. The chain is built from TRBV30 and TRBJ1-1; D not resolved. The germline V gene encodes CDR1 GTSNPN and CDR2 SVGIG (reference sequence). The CDR3 spans 12 residues. V lost 0 bases to trimming and J lost 4 bases, with 6 bases between them. The chain's CDR3 is CAWSVRGTEAFF. For the CDR3, the DNA is TGTGCCTGGAGTGTACGGGGCACTGAAGCTTTCTTT.

The chain recombines TRBV2 with TRBJ1-4, with 9 bases aligning to TRBD1. The CDR3 extends over 13 amino acids. V lost 6 bases, J lost 5 bases, and 1 base stayed unmatched. Germline lookup yields CDR1 SNHLY and CDR2 FYNNEI. Here the CDR3 reads CASSGTGNEKLFF. The CDR3 DNA is TGTGCCAGCAGCGGGACAGGGAATGAAAAACTGTTTTTT.

V usage is TRBV11-2 and J usage is TRBJ2-1; D remains unclear. Germline loops: CDR1 SGHAT, CDR2 FQNNGV. The CDR3 totals 13 residues. Trimming pared 6 bases from V and 5 bases from J, leaving 11 bases between. The CDR3 DNA is TGTGCCAGCAGTCAAGGGCCAAACAATGAGCAGTTCTTC. This gives the protein CASSQGPNNEQFF.

The rearrangement links TRBV7-2 to TRBJ1-5, with D perhaps matching TRBD1 (6 bases). Per the germline V gene, CDR1 is SGHTA and CDR2 is FQGNSA. The CDR3 spans 13 residues. The V and J ends lost 2 bases and 5 bases respectively, with 7 bases between them. The CDR3 protein is CASSLYRDQPQHF. The CDR3 nucleotides read TGTGCCAGCAGCTTATACAGGGATCAGCCCCAGCATTTT. Supplemented by reference TRBV7-2 and TRBJ1-5, the full variable domain reads GAGVSQSPSNKVTEKGKDVELRCDPISGHTALYWYRQSLGQGLEFLIYFQGNSAPDKSGLPSDRFSAERTGGSVSTLTIQRTQQEDSAVYLCASSLYRDQPQHFGDGTRLSIL.

The chain links TRBV7-9 to TRBJ2-3, with 7 bases identical to TRBD1. Trimming cost V 5 bases and J 5 bases; bases outside gene matches: 7. The CDR3 loop spans 14 amino acids. The germline V gene has CDR1 SEHNR and CDR2 FQNEAQ (reference sequence). The DNA of the CDR3 is TGTGCCAGCAGCAGTGGACAGGCCATAGATACGCAGTATTTT. The encoded protein is CASSSGQAIDTQYF.

The J gene is TRBJ1-4, the V gene TRBV4-1, with 8 bases aligning to TRBD1. This CDR3 comprises 20 residues. With 0 bases clipped from V and 6 bases from J, the junction kept 18 bases outside the gene matches. Germline V lookup: CDR1 MGHRA, CDR2 YSYEKL. CDR3 sequence (DNA): TGCGCCAGCAGCCAAGAGGGGGCCGGGCAGGGGGCGGGCGGTGATGAAAAACTGTTTTTT. Its protein product is CASSQEGAGQGAGGDEKLFF.

V and J are TRBV29-1 and TRBJ1-1, with D unresolved. The V end was cut by 7 bases, the J end by 1 base, with 16 bases between. CDR1 and CDR2 from the germline V gene are SQVTM and ANQGSEA. CDR3 size: 14 residues. CDR3: CSAEGAEQNTEAFF. CDR3 nucleotides: TGCAGCGCCGAGGGTGCAGAGCAGAACACTGAAGCTTTCTTT.

The genes are TRBV18 and TRBJ2-1; 8 bases agree with TRBD1. The CDR3 has 16 residues. Germline-derived CDR1 and CDR2 are KGHSH and LQKENI. V lost 6 bases to trimming and J lost 2 bases; unmatched junction nucleotides: 9. The CDR3 DNA sequence: TGTGCCAGCTCCCGACAGGGGATAGAAACCTACAATGAGCAGTTCTTC. The encoded protein is CASSRQGIETYNEQFF.

The chain employs TRBV28 and TRBJ2-1; the match to TRBD1 covers 9 bases. The ends lost 3 bases at V and 4 bases at J; junction bases unmatched: 7. CDR1 is MDHEN, CDR2 SYDVKM, per germline. This CDR3 is built from 16 residues. In DNA, the CDR3 is TGTGCCAGCAGTTTTAGGGGGACAGGGAGATACAATGAGCAGTTCTTC. Amino acid sequence: CASSFRGTGRYNEQFF.

V and J are TRBV5-6 and TRBJ1-2, with D tentatively TRBD1 (6 bases). Trimming pared 4 bases from V and 6 bases from J, leaving 10 bases between. The CDR3 consists of 12 residues. Per the germline V gene, CDR1 is SGHDT and CDR2 is YYEEEE. The CDR3 nucleotides are TGTGCCAGCAGCCTGCACAGGGATGGCTACACCTTC. Translated, it gives CASSLHRDGYTF.

The chain joins TRBV5-1 to TRBJ1-4; 7 bases align to TRBD1. The V gene end was trimmed by 4 bases and the J gene end by 15 bases; junction bases not matched to a gene: 12. Germline-derived CDR1 and CDR2 are SGHRS and YFSETQ. This CDR3 is 13 amino acids long. The CDR3 protein is CASSEIQGQLLFF. The CDR3 DNA sequence: TGCGCCAGCAGCGAAATCCAGGGACAGCTATTGTTTTTT.

This chain connects TRBV30 to TRBJ2-5, with D perhaps TRBD2 (6 bases). TRBJ2-7 explains the end of the DNA better; the J call may be wrong. Germline V lookup: CDR1 GTSNPN, CDR2 SVGIG (reference sequence). CDR3 length: 12 amino acids. The CDR3 coding sequence is TGTGCCTGGACTAGCGATTCCTACGAGCAGTACTTC. Amino acid sequence: CAWTSDSYEQYF.

In its sample, this clone was seen a few times. The chain carries TRBV27 and TRBJ2-2, with no clear D. Trimming pared 5 bases from V and 3 bases from J, leaving 7 bases between. Per germline, CDR1 MNHEY and CDR2 SMNVEV (reference sequence). This CDR3 is built from 13 residues. The CDR3 region is CASSPPYTGELFF. The DNA for the CDR3 is TGTGCCAGCAGTCCCCCCTACACCGGGGAGCTGTTTTTT.

This chain links TRBV5-5 with TRBJ1-3; no clear D. CDR3 size: 14 residues. V lost 3 bases to trimming and J lost 0 bases, with 7 bases between them. Germline V lookup: CDR1 SGHKS, CDR2 YYEKEE (reference sequence). The CDR3 sequence is CASSSLSSGNTIYF. The DNA of the CDR3 is TGTGCCAGCAGCTCCTTGAGCTCTGGAAACACCATATATTTT.

V usage is TRBV29-1 and J usage is TRBJ1-1; 10 bases align to TRBD1. The V and J ends lost 7 bases and 3 bases, in that order; junction bases with no gene match: 2. CDR3 length equals 12 residues. Per germline, CDR1 SQVTM and CDR2 ANQGSEA. In DNA, the CDR3 is TGCAGCGACGGGACAGGGGACACTGAAGCTTTCTTT. It translates to CSDGTGDTEAFF.

As concerns this clone: A read error is likely here: a far larger clone is one base away. The rearrangement uses TRBV2 and TRBJ1-5; D call uncertain. Per the germline V gene, CDR1 is SNHLY and CDR2 is FYNNEI. V lost 5 bases and J lost 0, with 5 bases in between. The CDR3 covers 13 residues. CDR3 nucleotides: TGTGCCAGCAGTCTATATAGCAATCAGCCCCAGCATTTT. This codes for CASSLYSNQPQHF. The variable domain in full, completed from reference TRBV2 and TRBJ1-5, reads EPEVTQTPSHQVTQMGQEVILRCVPISNHLYFYWYRQILGQKVEFLVSFYNNEISEKSEIFDDQFSVERPDGSNFTLKIRSTKLEDSAMYFCASSLYSNQPQHFGDGTRLSIL.

The CDR3 region is CAIRGRENQPQHF. As DNA, the CDR3 is TGTGCCATCAGGGGGAGGGAAAATCAGCCCCAGCATTTT. The gene calls are TRBV10-3 and TRBJ1-5; no definite D call. This CDR3 comprises 13 residues. Trimming took off 6 bases at V and 4 bases at J, with 10 bases between the two ends. From germline, CDR1 is ENHRY and CDR2 SYGVKD.

The chain has TRBV30 and TRBJ2-3; TRBD2 matches at 8 bases. The CDR3 is made up of 17 amino acids. Germline CDR1 GTSNPN, CDR2 SVGIG (reference sequence). With 1 base clipped from V and 5 bases from J, the junction kept 14 bases outside the gene matches. The CDR3 DNA reads TGTGCCTGGAGTGCCCGAGGGGGTAGCGGGATTAGAGATACGCAGTATTTT. Translating gives CAWSARGGSGIRDTQYF.

The chain couples TRBV11-2 to TRBJ1-1; D is perhaps TRBD1 (6 bases). Germline values: CDR1 SGHAT, CDR2 FQNNGV. V was clipped by 5 bases and J by 3 bases, with 13 bases between them. The CDR3 is made up of 14 amino acids. CDR3 nucleotides: TGTGCCAGCAGCCTGAGGGGGGCGCACACTGAAGCTTTCTTT. Encoded protein: CASSLRGAHTEAFF.

This chain joins TRBV5-1 and TRBJ2-7; perhaps TRBD2 as D (5 bases). This CDR3 is 15 amino acids long. Trimming took 0 bases from V and 2 from J, leaving 12 bases between them. Germline V gene data show CDR1 as SGHRS and CDR2 as YFSETQ. This chain's CDR3 is CASSLAGETTYEQYF. In DNA form, the CDR3 reads TGCGCCAGCAGCTTGGCCGGGGAAACAACCTACGAGCAGTACTTC.

The chain employs TRBV7-2 and TRBJ2-1, with 7 bases aligning to TRBD2. Germline CDR1 and CDR2: SGHTA and FQGNSA. This CDR3 contains 19 residues. The J segment lost 3 bases and the V segment lost 1 base, leaving 15 bases of the junction unmatched. CDR3 DNA: TGTGCCAGCAGCTTAGGGCGGGGGAGCCCCCGTAATGTCTACAATGAGCAGTTCTTC. Translating gives CASSLGRGSPRNVYNEQFF.

A few counts support this clone. The CDR3 DNA is TGTGCCAGCAGCTTAGATCGAAGTTACAATGAGCAGTTCTTC. Its translation: CASSLDRSYNEQFF. The J gene is TRBJ2-1, the V gene TRBV11-3; no clear D. The germline V gene has CDR1 SGHNT and CDR2 YENEEA. The CDR3 covers 14 residues. V was pared by 0 bases and J by 4 bases, with 7 bases between.

The chain combines TRBV6-1 with TRBJ1-4, with a weak D call TRBD1 (5 bases). Deletions cut 0 bases from V and 0 bases from J, with 14 bases between. CDR3 length equals 18 residues. CDR1 and CDR2 (germline): MNHNS, SASEGT. The CDR3 reads CASSEARYRGTTNEKLFF. CDR3 DNA sequence: TGTGCCAGCAGTGAAGCGAGGTATCGGGGCACAACTAATGAAAAACTGTTTTTT.

The chain has TRBV7-9 and TRBJ2-7, with 8 bases aligning to TRBD2. The CDR3 has 15 residues. The V segment lost 0 bases and the J segment 4 bases; nucleotides outside the gene matches: 5. The germline CDR1 and CDR2 sequences are SEHNR and FQNEAQ (reference sequence). CDR3 nucleotide sequence: TGTGCCAGCAGCTTAGCAGGGACTAGAGGGTACGAGCAGTACTTC. This translates into CASSLAGTRGYEQYF.

On this clone: The sample contains more than one DNA sequence encoding this CDR3. The chain recombines TRBV18 with TRBJ1-1; D possibly corresponds to TRBD1 (6 bases). V was cut by 4 bases and J by 1 base, with 7 bases left in between. This CDR3 is built from 13 residues. The germline V gene has CDR1 KGHSH and CDR2 LQKENI. CDR3 nucleotides: TGTGCCAGCTCACGGACAGCGAACACTGAAGCTTTCTTT. Translation gives CASSRTANTEAFF.